These 26 T cell receptor beta chains share one sample of origin, sequenced in a study of PD-L1 blockade in urothelial cancer. Time point of the sample: pretreatment peripheral blood. Repertoires were generated with immunoSEQ multiplex PCR, while TCRdb's copy carries only in-frame clones and drops some. The sample lists 50,000 or so clones; more than 75% were seen once. The sample consisted of PBMCs, taken around atezolizumab (anti-PD-L1) treatment. These receptor sequences come from a man over 45 with urothelial cancer.

J is TRBJ2-2 and V is TRBV28; D unclear. Germline CDR1 MDHEN, CDR2 SYDVKM. V lost 3 bases and J lost 6, with 8 bases in between. The CDR3 is made up of 13 amino acids. CDR3 sequence (DNA): TGTGCCAGCAGTTTTCAGGTCCCCGGGGAGCTGTTTTTT. Translating it yields CASSFQVPGELFF.

The rearrangement uses TRBV6-1 and TRBJ1-2, with D perhaps matching TRBD1 (5 bases). Germline lookup yields CDR1 MNHNS and CDR2 SASEGT. The CDR3 loop spans 14 amino acids. With 0 bases removed from V and 5 bases from J, the gap between germline ends came to 10 bases. CDR3 sequence: CASSEALEGYGYTF. The DNA for the CDR3 is TGTGCCAGCAGTGAAGCCCTGGAGGGGTATGGCTACACCTTC.

The V gene is TRBV7-8, the J gene TRBJ2-3; D might be TRBD1 or TRBD2, each matching 6 bases. Germline lookup yields CDR1 SGHVS and CDR2 FQNEAQ. This CDR3 region has 13 residues. The V and J ends lost 10 bases and 4 bases respectively, with 15 bases between them. The CDR3, as DNA: TGTGCCACCAGACAGGAGGGACCAGATACGCAGTATTTT. Its translation is CATRQEGPDTQYF.

V and J are TRBV6-1 and TRBJ1-5; D is undetermined. The germline CDR1 and CDR2 sequences are MNHNS and SASEGT. V gave up 0 bases and J gave up 9 bases, with 6 bases separating them. CDR3 length: 12 residues. CDR3: CASSEALLPQHF. The CDR3, as DNA: TGTGCCAGCAGTGAAGCGCTACTGCCCCAGCATTTT.

The chain recombines TRBV15 with TRBJ2-7, with TRBD1 matching over 8 bases. From germline, CDR1 is LNHNV and CDR2 YYDKDF (reference sequence). V gave up 0 bases and J gave up 2 bases; unmatched junction bases: 0. This CDR3 contains 14 residues. The CDR3 is CATSRDRGPYEQYF. The DNA of the CDR3 is TGTGCCACCAGCAGAGACAGGGGGCCCTACGAGCAGTACTTC.

The J gene is TRBJ2-1, the V gene TRBV28; TRBD2 matches at 8 bases. CDR1 and CDR2 (germline): MDHEN, SYDVKM. V lost 8 bases, J lost 8 bases, and 8 bases stayed unmatched. The CDR3 contains 13 residues. For the CDR3, the DNA is TGTGCCAGCCAGGTCGCGGGAGGTGATGAGCAGTTCTTC. Encoded protein: CASQVAGGDEQFF.

This rearrangement joins TRBV6-5 to TRBJ2-2, with a tentative D call TRBD1 (5 bases). Germline values: CDR1 MNHEY, CDR2 SVGAGI. Trimming shortened V by 2 bases and J by 4 bases, and 11 bases separated the two germline ends. This CDR3 has 15 residues. CDR3 residues: CASSYRAGFTGELFF. The CDR3 nucleotides are TGTGCCAGCAGTTACCGGGCAGGGTTCACCGGGGAGCTGTTTTTT.

The chain carries TRBV4-1 and TRBJ2-7; maybe TRBD1 (6 bases). This CDR3 has 16 amino acids. CDR1 and CDR2 from the germline V gene are MGHRA and YSYEKL. Trimming took 1 base from V and 4 from J, leaving 17 bases between them. CDR3 DNA: TGCGCCAGCAGCCAAGCGAGGGCAGGGGCGATTTACGAGCAGTACTTC. Its protein product is CASSQARAGAIYEQYF.

The rearrangement links TRBV13 to TRBJ1-1; 7 positions agree with TRBD1. Germline V CDR1 and CDR2: PRHDT, FYEKMQ (reference sequence). The CDR3 extends over 15 amino acids. With 3 bases clipped from V and 1 base from J, the junction kept 5 bases outside the gene matches. CDR3 residues: CASSFRQGPNTEAFF. CDR3 nucleotides: TGTGCCAGCAGCTTTAGACAGGGCCCGAACACTGAAGCTTTCTTT.

J is TRBJ2-1 and V is TRBV5-6; D remains ambiguous. Germline V gene sequence: CDR1 SGHDT, CDR2 YYEEEE. Trimming cost V 0 bases and J 3 bases, with 10 bases left between them. The CDR3 consists of 15 residues. DNA of the CDR3: TGTGCCAGCAGCTTGGGGGTAGGAGACTACAATGAGCAGTTCTTC. As protein: CASSLGVGDYNEQFF.

This chain uses TRBV11-2 with TRBJ1-2, with TRBD1 matching over 7 bases. Germline CDR1 and CDR2: SGHAT and FQNNGV. V was clipped by 1 base and J by 3 bases; unmatched bases: 8. The CDR3 loop spans 16 amino acids. DNA for the CDR3: TGTGCCAGCAGCTTAGGGGAACAGGGGATTTACTATGGCTACACCTTC. Its translation is CASSLGEQGIYYGYTF.

The V and J genes are TRBV5-1 and TRBJ2-5; D perhaps matches TRBD2 (6 bases). V was clipped by 0 bases and J by 5 bases, with 11 bases between them. The CDR3 totals 14 residues. Germline CDR1 SGHRS, CDR2 YFSETQ. The CDR3 nucleotides are TGCGCCAGCAGCTTGGGAGGAGGGCTCGAGACCCAGTACTTC. Its translation is CASSLGGGLETQYF.

The CDR3 nucleotides read TGTGCCAGTAGTATGATGTCCACAGGGGCCTTACGGTCCTCCGGGGAGCTGTTTTTT. It encodes CASSMMSTGALRSSGELFF. The chain recombines TRBV19 with TRBJ2-2, with TRBD1 matching over 7 bases. This CDR3 is 19 amino acids long. V trimming: 3 bases; J trimming: 6 bases; junction bases outside the gene matches: 19. The germline V gene has CDR1 LNHDA and CDR2 SQIVND (reference sequence).

The rearrangement uses TRBV6-1 and TRBJ1-2, with D possibly matching TRBD1 (6 bases). This CDR3 is 13 amino acids long. From germline, CDR1 is MNHNS and CDR2 SASEGT. V lost 4 bases to trimming and J lost 4 bases, with 10 bases between them. CDR3 amino acids: CASSAGQSYGYTF. The CDR3 bases are TGTGCCAGCAGTGCGGGACAAAGCTATGGCTACACCTTC.

The V gene is TRBV27, the J gene TRBJ2-3; the D is unclear. Germline V lookup: CDR1 MNHEY, CDR2 SMNVEV (reference sequence). The V end was cut by 5 bases, the J end by 0 bases, with 12 bases between. The CDR3 extends over 15 amino acids. The CDR3 here is CASSLSLASTDTQYF. In DNA form, the CDR3 reads TGTGCCAGCAGTCTCAGTTTAGCTAGCACAGATACGCAGTATTTT.

The chain is built from TRBV27 and TRBJ2-1; tentative D call: TRBD2 (6 bases). CDR1 MNHEY and CDR2 SMNVEV come from the germline V gene (reference sequence). Trimming pared 3 bases from V and 8 bases from J, leaving 14 bases between. The CDR3 loop spans 14 amino acids. The CDR3 DNA reads TGTGCCAGCAGTTTGAGGCGGGATAACGATGAGCAGTTCTTC. The encoded protein is CASSLRRDNDEQFF.

The chain links TRBV14 to TRBJ2-7; 13 nucleotides align to TRBD2. This CDR3 is 19 amino acids long. V was pared by 4 bases and J by 0 bases, with 12 bases of the junction left unmatched. Germline lookup yields CDR1 SGHDN and CDR2 FVKESK. CDR3 residues: CASSRGTSGKPRGSYEQYF. CDR3 DNA: TGTGCCAGCAGCCGGGGGACTAGCGGGAAGCCCAGGGGCTCCTACGAGCAGTACTTC. Full variable domain (missing parts from reference TRBV14 and TRBJ2-7): EAGVTQFPSHSVIEKGQTVTLRCDPISGHDNLYWYRRVMGKEIKFLLHFVKESKQDESGMPNNRFLAERTGGTYSTLKVQPAELEDSGVYFCASSRGTSGKPRGSYEQYFGPGTRLTVT.

The genes are TRBV5-8 and TRBJ1-1, with no clear D. Germline V CDR1 and CDR2: SGHTS, YDEGEE. Trimming removed 0 bases from V and 1 base from J, with 7 bases in between. This CDR3 has 14 amino acids. The CDR3 region has the DNA TGTGCCAGCAGCTTGGTCGCGGGGAACACTGAAGCTTTCTTT. Residues: CASSLVAGNTEAFF.

The chain joins TRBV5-1 to TRBJ2-7, with a weak D call TRBD1 (6 bases). In germline, CDR1 is SGHRS, CDR2 YFSETQ. CDR3 length equals 12 residues. V lost 2 bases to trimming and J lost 7 bases, with 10 bases between them. The CDR3 DNA reads as TGCGCCAGCAGCTTAGACAGGCGTGAGCAGTACTTC. Translated: CASSLDRREQYF.

CDR3 residues: CASSFAGQLSSGGGYTF. CDR3 nucleotides: TGTGCCAGCAGCTTCGCGGGACAGCTCTCATCAGGGGGTGGCTACACCTTC. The rearrangement links TRBV7-2 to TRBJ1-2, with TRBD1 matching over 7 bases. The J segment lost 7 bases and the V segment lost 3 bases, leaving 17 bases of the junction unmatched. The CDR3 has 17 residues. Germline loops: CDR1 SGHTA, CDR2 FQGNSA.

CDR3: CASSVLLAGANTGELFF. The CDR3 DNA sequence: TGCGCCAGCAGCGTCCTACTAGCGGGGGCGAACACCGGGGAGCTGTTTTTT. The V gene is TRBV5-1, the J gene TRBJ2-2, with 11 bases fitting TRBD2. CDR1 and CDR2 from the germline V gene are SGHRS and YFSETQ. CDR3 size: 17 residues. Unmatched junction bases numbered 5, after V lost 4 bases and J lost 0 bases.

The chain recombines TRBV2 with TRBJ2-7; 7 bases are a match to TRBD1. Per the germline V gene, CDR1 is SNHLY and CDR2 is FYNNEI. J was trimmed by 4 bases and V by 4 bases; bases with no gene match: 7. This CDR3 comprises 14 residues. CDR3 DNA sequence: TGTGCCAGCAGTGGACAGGGTATCCAATACGAGCAGTACTTC. Translation: CASSGQGIQYEQYF.

The V call is TRBV29-1, the J call TRBJ1-1; 9 nucleotides match TRBD1. Losses at the gene ends were 3 bases for V and 5 bases for J; bases not matched to a gene: 7. Germline V gene lookup returns CDR1 SQVTM and CDR2 ANQGSEA. The CDR3 is made up of 14 amino acids. The CDR3 loop is CSVDMGQGWTEAFF. Here the CDR3 DNA reads TGCAGCGTTGATATGGGACAGGGTTGGACTGAAGCTTTCTTT. The complete variable domain, with remaining parts taken from reference TRBV29-1 and TRBJ1-1, reads SAVISQKPSRDICQRGTSLTIQCQVDSQVTMMFWYRQQPGQSLTLIATANQGSEATYESGFVIDKFPISRPNLTFSTLTVSNMSPEDSSIYLCSVDMGQGWTEAFFGQGTRLTVV.

This clone was seen only a few times. For the CDR3, the DNA is TGTGCCACCAGCAGAGATAACAGGGGCACTGAAGCTTTCTTT. As protein: CATSRDNRGTEAFF. The rearrangement joins TRBV15 to TRBJ1-1; 7 nucleotides line up with TRBD1. The germline V gene has CDR1 LNHNV and CDR2 YYDKDF (reference sequence). The junction had 2 bases not matched to a gene; V was cut back by 0 bases and J by 4 bases. This CDR3 is 14 amino acids long. Full variable domain (rest looked up from reference TRBV15 and TRBJ1-1): DAMVIQNPRYQVTQFGKPVTLSCSQTLNHNVMYWYQQKSSQAPKLLFHYYDKDFNNEADTPDNFQSRRPNTSFCFLDIRSPGLGDTAMYLCATSRDNRGTEAFFGQGTRLTVV.

The chain uses TRBV6-6 and TRBJ1-5; D ambiguous. V lost 7 bases to trimming and J lost 3 bases, with 13 bases between them. Per the germline V gene, CDR1 is MNHNY and CDR2 is SVGAGI (reference sequence). The CDR3 runs 14 residues. CDR3 nucleotides: TGTGCCAGCAACATGGTCGGGATCAATCAGCCCCAGCATTTT. Translation: CASNMVGINQPQHF.

The chain couples TRBV28 to TRBJ2-5, with TRBD2 as a possible D gene (5 bases). The CDR3 sequence is 14 residues long. The germline V gene encodes CDR1 MDHEN and CDR2 SYDVKM. With 5 bases removed from V and 5 bases from J, the gap between germline ends came to 15 bases. The CDR3 here is CASSLGSSGETQYF. The DNA for the CDR3 is TGTGCCAGCAGTCTCGGGTCTTCGGGGGAGACCCAGTACTTC.